The next 11 T cell receptor beta chains were all read from a single sample in a study of shared T cell receptors in the human thymus. TCRdb's table, derived via immunoSEQ multiplex PCR, lists solely in-frame clones and lacks some. Of approximately 580,000 clones in the sample, more than 75% are singletons; the top ten hold roughly 0.013%. This sample was shared with a second study, whose subject was human thymus T cells.

Input material: thymocytes. The receptors originated from a boy less than two years old with a congenital heart defect.

The V gene is TRBV10-1, the J gene TRBJ2-7; TRBD1 aligns across 9 bases. The CDR3 has 15 amino acids. V shed 2 bases and J 3 bases; nucleotides not matched to a gene: 5. Looked up from germline, CDR1 is WNHNN and CDR2 is SYGVQD (reference sequence). The CDR3: CASSELWTGVYEQYF. As DNA, the CDR3 is TGCGCCAGCAGTGAGCTCTGGACAGGGGTCTACGAGCAGTACTTC.

This chain connects TRBV7-9 to TRBJ2-3, with D tentatively TRBD2 (6 bases). Between the trimmed V and J ends, which lost 5 bases and 2 bases, there was a span of 14 bases. The CDR3 is 15 residues long. Germline V gene data show CDR1 as SEHNR and CDR2 as FQNEAQ (reference sequence). For the CDR3, the DNA is TGTGCCAGCAGCATACCCGGGACTTCCACAGATACGCAGTATTTT. Residues: CASSIPGTSTDTQYF.

The V and J genes are TRBV11-2 and TRBJ1-5; 11 bases map to TRBD1. Germline trimming cut 1 base from V and 2 bases from J; bases unmatched to any gene: 10. Germline V gene data show CDR1 as SGHAT and CDR2 as FQNNGV. The CDR3 is 19 residues long. CDR3 protein: CASSLVSGQGARGNQPQHF. Here the CDR3 DNA reads TGTGCCAGCAGCTTAGTTTCCGGACAGGGGGCGAGAGGCAATCAGCCCCAGCATTTT.

This rearrangement joins TRBV2 to TRBJ2-5; the match to TRBD2 covers 7 bases. Germline V CDR1 and CDR2: SNHLY, FYNNEI. There are 16 residues in the CDR3. V was clipped by 6 bases and J by 3 bases; unmatched bases: 13. CDR3 amino acids: CASRGGAEQEKETQYF. The CDR3 nucleotides read TGTGCCAGCAGGGGAGGGGCCGAGCAAGAAAAAGAGACCCAGTACTTC.

This clone was picked up a small number of times. This chain connects TRBV5-4 to TRBJ2-7, with TRBD1 matching 7 bases. CDR1 SGHNT and CDR2 YYREEE come from the germline V gene (reference sequence). The length of the CDR3 is 16 residues. With 4 bases clipped from V and 0 bases from J, the junction kept 10 bases outside the gene matches. CDR3 coding DNA: TGTGCCAGCAGCCCCGGCAGGGGGATTAGCTCCTACGAGCAGTACTTC. Protein product: CASSPGRGISSYEQYF.

The J gene is TRBJ1-1, the V gene TRBV14; no clear D. CDR1 is SGHDN, CDR2 FVKESK, per germline. The V end lost 5 bases, the J end lost 6 bases, and 13 bases lay between the germline ends. The CDR3 totals 13 residues. The CDR3 reads CASSDRRGSEAFF. CDR3 bases: TGTGCCAGCAGCGACCGGAGAGGGTCTGAAGCTTTCTTT.

Written as DNA, the CDR3 is TGTGCCAGTAGGAGCACTGATGCTGACACTGAAGCTTTCTTT. Protein sequence: CASRSTDADTEAFF. The V gene is TRBV19, the J gene TRBJ1-1; the D is unclear. Germline values: CDR1 LNHDA, CDR2 SQIVND (reference sequence). Trimming pared 6 bases from V and 3 bases from J, leaving 14 bases between. CDR3 length: 14 amino acids.

V and J are TRBV25-1 and TRBJ1-1, with D possibly matching TRBD1 (5 bases). Per germline, CDR1 MGHDK and CDR2 SYGVNS. The CDR3 consists of 14 residues. With 2 bases removed from V and 3 bases from J, the gap between germline ends came to 10 bases. The CDR3 sequence: CASSEEGEDTEAFF. The DNA of the CDR3 is TGTGCCAGCAGTGAAGAAGGGGAGGACACTGAAGCTTTCTTT.

The V gene is TRBV18, the J gene TRBJ2-3; TRBD1 aligns across 7 bases. The CDR3 runs to 16 residues. V dropped 2 bases and J dropped 1; count of bases not matched to a gene: 6. Per germline, CDR1 KGHSH and CDR2 LQKENI. The CDR3 sequence is CASSPTNRGGTDTQYF. The DNA of the CDR3 is TGTGCCAGCTCACCAACAAACAGGGGAGGCACAGATACGCAGTATTTT.

The chain has TRBV5-1 and TRBJ2-7; 7 bases map to TRBD1. Germline loops: CDR1 SGHRS, CDR2 YFSETQ. V lost 7 bases and J lost 2; bases outside the gene matches: 18. The CDR3 length is 17 residues. In DNA form, the CDR3 reads TGCGCCAGCGGGATTTCCGGGACAGAGAAGGTTCCCTACGAGCAGTACTTC. It codes for CASGISGTEKVPYEQYF. Using reference TRBV5-1 and TRBJ2-7 for the parts outside the CDR3, the full variable domain is KAGVTQTPRYLIKTRGQQVTLSCSPISGHRSVSWYQQTPGQGLQFLFEYFSETQRNKGNFPGRFSGRQFSNSRSEMNVSTLELGDSALYLCASGISGTEKVPYEQYFGPGTRLTVT.

The CDR3 coding sequence is TGTGCCAGCAGTTTATCACTGGGACTCTTGACGGGTTCACCCCTCCACTTT. This encodes CASSLSLGLLTGSPLHF. V and J are TRBV27 and TRBJ1-6, with D possibly being TRBD1 (5 bases). CDR3 length: 17 residues. Trimming left V 0 bases short and J 9 bases short, with 18 bases between. From germline, CDR1 is MNHEY and CDR2 SMNVEV (reference sequence).